Following are 25 T cell receptor beta chains from one sample sequenced in a study of shared clonotypes between healthy human individuals. In the naive CD8 group, cells lacked CD45RO and were positively selected for CCR7, so terminally differentiated effector memory CD45RA+ cells were left out. TCRdb's copy holds only in-frame clones and misses some; the assay was immunoSEQ multiplex PCR. The repertoire consists of some 2,000,000 clones, with approximately 94% occurring once and the leading ten covering 0.85% to 1.3%. The sample consisted of naive CD8+ T cells sorted from blood. The receptor source for this set is a man aged 18 to 29 in good health.

The chain uses TRBV9 and TRBJ2-1; TRBD1 is a possible D gene (5 bases). The germline CDR1 and CDR2 sequences are SGDLS and YYNGEE. Trimming left V 0 bases short and J 2 bases short, with 15 bases between. The CDR3 length is 17 residues. This CDR3 is CASSVDTGADPYNEQFF. CDR3 DNA: TGTGCCAGCAGCGTAGATACTGGGGCCGACCCCTACAATGAGCAGTTCTTC.

The chain is built from TRBV6-5 and TRBJ1-5, with D unclear. Germline CDR1 reads MNHEY; CDR2 reads SVGAGI. With 0 bases removed from V and 7 bases from J, the gap between germline ends came to 13 bases. CDR3 length: 15 residues. The CDR3 nucleotides read TGTGCCAGCAGTTACTCGAATGGGGAGGGACAGCCCCAGCATTTT. It yields the protein CASSYSNGEGQPQHF.

This chain joins TRBV7-9 and TRBJ1-5, with D uncertain. The CDR3 consists of 15 residues. Germline V CDR1 and CDR2: SEHNR, FQNEAQ (reference sequence). V lost 5 bases and J lost 0, with 11 bases in between. CDR3 protein: CASSPGLGSNQPQHF. CDR3 bases: TGTGCCAGCAGCCCCGGGCTGGGTAGCAATCAGCCCCAGCATTTT.

This clone appeared a single time. This sample also contains other DNA sequences that code for the same CDR3. The V and J genes are TRBV4-1 and TRBJ2-7; unclear D gene. Germline values: CDR1 MGHRA, CDR2 YSYEKL. Deletions cut 1 base from V and 2 bases from J, with 6 bases between. This CDR3 is built from 13 residues. In DNA, the CDR3 is TGCGCCAGCAGCCAAGGCCAGCCCTACGAGCAGTACTTC. This encodes CASSQGQPYEQYF.

This sequence joins TRBV11-2 and TRBJ1-1; TRBD1 is a possible D gene (5 bases). CDR3 length: 13 residues. The germline V and J ends were trimmed by 0 bases and 5 bases, with 7 bases remaining between them. The germline gives CDR1 SGHAT, CDR2 FQNNGV. This chain's CDR3 is CASSLEYRTEAFF. The CDR3 DNA sequence: TGTGCCAGCAGCTTAGAGTACAGGACTGAAGCTTTCTTT.

The V gene is TRBV10-3, the J gene TRBJ1-2; unclear D gene. The germline V and J ends were trimmed by 2 bases and 2 bases, with 6 bases remaining between them. The germline gives CDR1 ENHRY, CDR2 SYGVKD. This CDR3 contains 13 residues. DNA of the CDR3: TGTGCCATCAGTGAGGACATAAACTATGGCTACACCTTC. This sequence encodes CAISEDINYGYTF.

Turning to this clone: The sample contains more than one DNA sequence encoding this CDR3. The chain links TRBV11-2 to TRBJ2-3; TRBD2 might be the D (6 bases). Germline assignment: CDR1 SGHAT and CDR2 FQNNGV. CDR3 length equals 15 residues. Trimming left V 1 base short and J 0 bases short, with 8 bases between. The CDR3 coding sequence is TGTGCCAGCAGCTTAGGCGCGGGGAGCACAGATACGCAGTATTTT. It translates to CASSLGAGSTDTQYF.

V is TRBV27 and J is TRBJ2-1; a weak D match, TRBD2 (6 bases). V was trimmed by 3 bases and J by 8 bases, leaving 11 bases between them. The CDR3 covers 13 residues. In germline, CDR1 is MNHEY, CDR2 SMNVEV (reference sequence). As DNA, the CDR3 is TGTGCCAGCAGTTTGGGGGGTTTCTATGAGCAGTTCTTC. As protein: CASSLGGFYEQFF.

The rearrangement uses TRBV14 and TRBJ2-1; 7 positions agree with TRBD1. Germline V CDR1 and CDR2: SGHDN, FVKESK. CDR3 size: 15 residues. V shed 4 bases and J 2 bases; nucleotides not matched to a gene: 5. CDR3 coding DNA: TGTGCCAGCAGCCGACGACAGGGCCCCTACAATGAGCAGTTCTTC. This sequence encodes CASSRRQGPYNEQFF.

The chain is built from TRBV19 and TRBJ1-1, with D uncertain. V was pared by 2 bases and J by 1 base, with 5 bases between. This CDR3 region has 13 residues. Germline V gene lookup returns CDR1 LNHDA and CDR2 SQIVND (reference sequence). CDR3: CASSIIKNTEAFF. The CDR3 DNA reads as TGTGCCAGTAGTATAATTAAGAACACTGAAGCTTTCTTT.

This chain connects TRBV5-1 to TRBJ2-7, with D unclear. Per the germline V gene, CDR1 is SGHRS and CDR2 is YFSETQ. V dropped 0 bases and J dropped 7 bases, with 8 bases sitting between them. The CDR3 sequence is 12 residues long. CDR3 DNA sequence: TGCGCCAGCAGCTTGGGAGGCCGGGAGCAGTACTTC. Amino acids: CASSLGGREQYF.

DNA of the CDR3: TGTGCCAGCACCACCACAGGGAACCTCGAAGCTTTCTTT. Protein product: CASTTTGNLEAFF. The chain is built from TRBV28 and TRBJ1-1, with D possibly matching TRBD1 (6 bases). Germline V gives CDR1 MDHEN, CDR2 SYDVKM. The CDR3 has 13 residues. V lost 7 bases and J 8 bases, leaving 17 bases between the germline ends. The complete variable domain, with remaining parts taken from reference TRBV28 and TRBJ1-1, reads DVKVTQSSRYLVKRTGEKVFLECVQDMDHENMFWYRQDPGLGLRLIYFSYDVKMKEKGDIPEGYSVSREKKERFSLILESASTNQTSMYLCASTTTGNLEAFFGQGTRLTVV.

The chain carries TRBV6-5 and TRBJ2-1; 7 bases are a match to TRBD1. Germline CDR1 reads MNHEY; CDR2 reads SVGAGI. The CDR3 extends over 13 amino acids. V was clipped by 6 bases and J by 4 bases; unmatched bases: 3. The DNA for the CDR3 is TGTGCCAGCAGGACAGGGCTTTACAATGAGCAGTTCTTC. It is translated as CASRTGLYNEQFF.

V is TRBV2 and J is TRBJ2-7, with 9 bases aligning to TRBD2. Germline lookup yields CDR1 SNHLY and CDR2 FYNNEI. The V gene end was trimmed by 1 base and the J gene end by 5 bases; junction bases not matched to a gene: 3. The CDR3 totals 14 residues. The CDR3 region has the DNA TGTGCCAGCAGTGAAGGTAGCGGGAGCCACGAGCAGTACTTC. This sequence encodes CASSEGSGSHEQYF.

This clone has only one observation. The CDR3 region is CASSRLAGGRNEQFF. As DNA, the CDR3 is TGTGCCAGCAGTCGACTAGCGGGGGGGCGTAATGAGCAGTTCTTC. This chain links TRBV28 with TRBJ2-1; 14 bases align to TRBD2. CDR3 size: 15 residues. Germline V lookup: CDR1 MDHEN, CDR2 SYDVKM. Trimming removed 5 bases from V and 7 bases from J; junction bases left unmatched: 4.

The gene calls are TRBV13 and TRBJ2-1, with 11 positions matching TRBD2. J was trimmed by 5 bases and V by 3 bases; bases with no gene match: 6. Germline lookup yields CDR1 PRHDT and CDR2 FYEKMQ (reference sequence). The CDR3 loop spans 16 amino acids. The CDR3 DNA reads as TGTGCCAGCAGCTTTATAGCGGGGGGGTACCACAATGAGCAGTTCTTC. This gives the protein CASSFIAGGYHNEQFF.

V is TRBV9 and J is TRBJ2-3, with a possible D match to TRBD2 (5 bases). Trimming left V 3 bases short and J 0 bases short, with 17 bases between. The germline V gene encodes CDR1 SGDLS and CDR2 YYNGEE. The CDR3 spans 17 residues. This CDR3 reads CASSARNGLASTDTQYF. CDR3 sequence (DNA): TGTGCCAGCAGCGCTCGGAATGGACTCGCTAGCACAGATACGCAGTATTTT.

The chain joins TRBV27 to TRBJ2-7, with 14 bases that match TRBD2. With 6 bases clipped from V and 1 base from J, the junction kept 14 bases outside the gene matches. CDR1 and CDR2 (germline): MNHEY, SMNVEV (reference sequence). The CDR3 is 19 residues long. The CDR3 spells CASSTHSGTSGSRSYEQYF. For the CDR3, the DNA is TGTGCCAGCAGCACACATTCCGGGACTAGCGGGAGTCGTTCCTACGAGCAGTACTTC.

CDR3 DNA sequence: TGTGCCAGCAGCTTACGAGAGGGTCCTAGGGCTGGTGATTCACCCCTCCACTTT. Protein product: CASSLREGPRAGDSPLHF. This chain uses TRBV7-9 with TRBJ1-6; D uncertain. The CDR3 is 18 amino acids. The germline gives CDR1 SEHNR, CDR2 FQNEAQ (reference sequence). V was shortened by 2 bases and J by 8 bases, with 22 bases between the two germline ends.

The chain links TRBV7-2 to TRBJ2-7; D unresolved. The V end lost 2 bases, the J end lost 1 base, and 6 bases lay between the germline ends. Germline CDR1 reads SGHTA; CDR2 reads FQGNSA. CDR3 length: 13 amino acids. CDR3 nucleotide sequence: TGTGCCAGCAGCTTAAGTATGTCCTACGAGCAGTACTTC. This encodes CASSLSMSYEQYF. The full variable domain, completed using reference TRBV7-2 and TRBJ2-7, is GAGVSQSPSNKVTEKGKDVELRCDPISGHTALYWYRQSLGQGLEFLIYFQGNSAPDKSGLPSDRFSAERTGGSVSTLTIQRTQQEDSAVYLCASSLSMSYEQYFGPGTRLTVT.

This rearrangement joins TRBV7-9 to TRBJ2-2; 12 bases match TRBD2. V gave up 6 bases and J gave up 4 bases; unmatched junction bases: 9. The germline CDR1 and CDR2 sequences are SEHNR and FQNEAQ (reference sequence). The CDR3 runs to 17 residues. This chain's CDR3 is CASSLKPGLAGTGELFF. For the CDR3, the DNA is TGTGCCAGCAGTTTAAAGCCGGGACTAGCGGGCACCGGGGAGCTGTTTTTT.

J is TRBJ2-7 and V is TRBV4-3; TRBD2 matches 7 bases. After removal of 4 bases from V and 4 bases from J, the junction contained 13 bases not matched to a gene. This CDR3 is built from 16 residues. Germline assignment: CDR1 LGHNA and CDR2 YSLEER. CDR3 protein: CASSLVAGSPSYEQYF. The CDR3 coding sequence is TGCGCCAGCAGCCTGGTAGCGGGCTCCCCGTCGTACGAGCAGTACTTC.

This chain connects TRBV9 to TRBJ2-7; 11 bases agree with TRBD2. The CDR3 is made up of 15 amino acids. The ends lost 4 bases at V and 6 bases at J; junction bases unmatched: 9. The germline V gene has CDR1 SGDLS and CDR2 YYNGEE. CDR3 sequence: CASSYSGRATSEQYF. The DNA for the CDR3 is TGTGCCAGCAGCTATAGCGGGAGGGCGACTAGCGAGCAGTACTTC.

The chain has TRBV4-1 and TRBJ2-7; 9 nucleotides agree with TRBD1. Looked up from germline, CDR1 is MGHRA and CDR2 is YSYEKL. There are 16 residues in the CDR3. Trimming took 3 bases from V and 2 from J; bases not matched to a gene: 8. CDR3 coding DNA: TGCGCCAGCAGCCAGCCAGACAGGGGGTCTACCTACGAGCAGTACTTC. Translating gives CASSQPDRGSTYEQYF.

For this clone: This specimen includes other DNA sequences encoding the same CDR3. The chain carries TRBV14 and TRBJ2-1, with a tentative D call TRBD1 (5 bases). V lost 1 base to trimming and J lost 7 bases, with 8 bases between them. This CDR3 has 13 residues. Germline CDR1 SGHDN, CDR2 FVKESK. The CDR3 loop is CASSQGGGNEQFF. The CDR3 coding sequence is TGTGCCAGCAGCCAAGGGGGCGGAAATGAGCAGTTCTTC.